This TCR beta chain derives from a study of shared clonotypes between healthy human individuals (dated by TCRdb to 2019 to 2021). In terms of the full investigation: Two women and three men aged 18 to 49 years were included in the cohort. Libraries were prepared and TCR repertoires were sequenced by different laboratories using diverse techniques, in order to increase sequencing depth and limit assay-specific biases. Between about 0.8 and 9 billion PBMCs per donor were obtained by leukapheresis. Blood TCR repertoires of about 5 healthy adults were deeply sequenced to estimate repertoire size and the extent of clonotype sharing between individuals. For each donor, CD4 naive and CD4 memory were each run on three plates, CD8 naive on two plates, and CD8 memory on one plate. The paper's findings and limits, for the study overall: Based on pairwise subsampling, the degree of clonotype sharing among donors was expected to be affected by sequencing depth. Because the study included only a small number of donors, the genetic and exposure-history diversity represented was limited. Naive subsets generally had larger estimated clonotype richness than memory subsets did. Across a few donors, approximately 5% of naive CD4, approximately 3.6% of naive CD8, 2.3% of memory CD4, and roughly 0.41% of memory CD8 clonotypes were shared. Compared with non-shared clonotypes, clonotypes shared by all four sorted-subset donors had higher generation probabilities. Sampling was restricted to blood, and TCR repertoires in tissues likely differ from the TCR repertoires found in blood. Rarefaction of sorted-subset datasets indicated incomplete sequencing despite the large sequencing depth.

Comment on this clone: Its antigen specificity is not known. Base qualities are not at hand, and no much larger clone is one base apart.

CD8 naive samples were CD45RO-negative cells positively selected for CCR7, giving a CD45RA+CCR7+ population that excluded TemRA cells. The donors were healthy, HIV-negative adults who had no recently reported acute infections or vaccinations. Every donor was a Caucasian adult living in Nashville, Tennessee, USA. Blood was collected by leukapheresis, and PBMCs were isolated by Ficoll-Histopaque density gradient centrifugation and then cryopreserved in liquid nitrogen vapor phase. Analytical flow cytometry was used to check the purity and quantity of each magnetically sorted T cell population. Genomic DNA was isolated from every sorted fraction and measured by UV absorbance on a Nanodrop 2000c. V is pared back by 2 bases and J by 5 bases, with 12 bases lying between the germline termini. The CDR3 runs 14 amino acids, cysteine and phenylalanine included. The DNA shown is the 42-base CDR3, in frame from base 1. CDR1 and CDR2 were assigned from the germline V gene as MNHEY and SVGAGI.

TCR CDR3 regions were amplified from genomic DNA by multiplex PCR using the deep immunoSEQ assay. For each cell subset, the extracted genomic DNA was distributed evenly across all wells of several immunoSEQ 96-well plates, and each plate served as one replicate. For sorted subsets, 200 to 250 ng genomic DNA, equal to about 30,000 T cell genomes, was loaded into each replicate PCR. Purified libraries were quantified with a Qubit 3.0 fluorometer, sized on a Bioanalyzer 2100, and re-quantified with the KAPA Library Quantification kit. Each immunoSEQ 96-well plate was sequenced on its own single-read 150-cycle Illumina NextSeq 550 flow cell. For the original study's pipeline: Because the immunoSEQ output held only junctional sequences and lacked quality scores, the filtering could not match the filtering applied to full-length reads. To assign V/J genes and CDR3, sequences were annotated against IMGT germline references using PyIR, a Python wrapper for IgBLAST v1.9. Reads with weak V/J assignments (E-value above 1e-6), missing CDR3, stop codons, out-of-frame junctions, or ambiguous translated residues were removed. V3J clonotypes were defined as sequences sharing the same inferred V gene, J gene, and CDR3 amino acid sequence. To compute the percentage overlap between repertoires, the number of shared unique clonotypes was divided by the size of the smaller repertoire. Richness of each repertoire was evaluated using RTK rarefaction, the Chao1 estimator, and Recon v2.1 estimates of unobserved clonotypes. OLGA was used to compute generation probabilities for all TCRbeta clonotypes that the gDNA method yielded from four donors. In TCRdb, the immuneACCESS table is reduced to in-frame sequences with V and J assigned. These tables do not hold every clone; where another copy was compared, an unresolved V gene accounts for under half, and the others remain unexplained. Clonal size and the V and J genes are those of that table, whereas D and trimming came from the DNA. Recorded for this sample are about 2,200,000 clones; about 93% of them occurred a single time. The ten largest clones take up approximately 1.7% of the sample.

The V and J segments used are TRBV6-5 and TRBJ1-1; TRBD1 might be the D gene, on 6 matching bases. Source material: naive CD8+ T cells from PBMCs. The cell subset or site tag for this specimen amounts to: CD45RA+CCR7+. The origin of this receptor is a man aged 18-30 years in good health. Some clones in this sample may be carry-over from other donors' samples. CDR3 region: CASSYQGPMTEAFF. The DNA sequence reads TGTGCCAGCAGTTACCAGGGGCCGATGACTGAAGCTTTCTTT.